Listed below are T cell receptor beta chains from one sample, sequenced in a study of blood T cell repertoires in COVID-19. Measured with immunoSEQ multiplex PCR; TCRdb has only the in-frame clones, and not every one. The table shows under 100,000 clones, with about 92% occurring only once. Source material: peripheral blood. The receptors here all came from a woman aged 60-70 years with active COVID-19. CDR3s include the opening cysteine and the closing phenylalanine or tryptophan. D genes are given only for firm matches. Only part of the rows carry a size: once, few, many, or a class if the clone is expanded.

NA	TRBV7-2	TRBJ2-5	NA	CASSLATPGETQYF	TGTGCCAGCAGCTTAGCCACCCCCGGAGAGACCCAGTACTTC
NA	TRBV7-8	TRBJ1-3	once	CASAPEQGGNTIYF	TGTGCCAGCGCTCCGGAACAGGGTGGAAACACCATATATTTT
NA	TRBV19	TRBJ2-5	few	CASSGGETQYF	TGTGCCAGTAGTGGAGGGGAGACCCAGTACTTC
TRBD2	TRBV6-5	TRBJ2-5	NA	CASTATSGEQETQYF	TGTGCCAGCACCGCGACTAGCGGGGAGCAAGAGACCCAGTACTTC
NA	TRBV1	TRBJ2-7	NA	CTSSQDKDRGSYEQYF	TGCACCAGCAGCCAAGATAAGGACAGGGGATCCTACGAGCAGTACTTC
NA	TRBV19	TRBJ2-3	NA	CASSMDRPWDTQYF	TGTGCCAGTAGTATGGACAGACCTTGGGATACGCAGTATTTT
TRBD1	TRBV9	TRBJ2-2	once	CASSVFDRGTGELFF	TGTGCCAGCAGCGTCTTCGACAGGGGCACCGGGGAGCTGTTTTTT
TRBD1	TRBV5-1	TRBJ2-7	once	CASSSPGQGDEQYF	TGCGCCAGCAGCTCTCCGGGACAGGGTGACGAGCAGTACTTC
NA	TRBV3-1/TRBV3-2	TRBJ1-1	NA	CASSPGQNTEAFF	TGTGCCAGCAGCCCCGGACAGAACACTGAAGCTTTCTTT
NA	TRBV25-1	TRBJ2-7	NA	CASSDTTELEQYF	TGTGCCAGCAGTGACACCACGGAGCTCGAGCAGTACTTC
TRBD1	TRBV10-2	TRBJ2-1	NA	CASSESIQTGWDEQFF	TGCGCCAGCAGTGAGTCGATCCAGACAGGGTGGGATGAGCAGTTCTTC
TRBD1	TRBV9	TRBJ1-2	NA	CASSATTGTARGYTF	TGTGCCAGCAGCGCCACGACAGGGACGGCTAGAGGCTACACCTTC
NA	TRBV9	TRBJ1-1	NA	CASSVGQTEAFF	TGTGCCAGCAGCGTAGGACAAACTGAAGCTTTCTTT
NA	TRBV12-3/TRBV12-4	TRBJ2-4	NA	CASTPRGRGIQYF	TGTGCCAGCACCCCGAGGGGGAGAGGGATTCAGTACTTC
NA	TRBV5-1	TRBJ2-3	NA	CASSLGQVTDTQYF	TGCGCCAGCAGCTTGGGACAGGTAACAGATACGCAGTATTTT
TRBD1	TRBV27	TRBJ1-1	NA	CASRGDSKTEAFF	TGTGCCAGCAGGGGGGACAGCAAAACTGAAGCTTTCTTT
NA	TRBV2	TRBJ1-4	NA	CASAAGINEKLFF	TGTGCCAGCGCGGCAGGGATAAATGAAAAACTGTTTTTT
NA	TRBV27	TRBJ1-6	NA	CASSPRGLPYNSPLHF	TGTGCCAGCAGTCCCAGGGGCCTGCCCTATAATTCACCCCTCCACTTT
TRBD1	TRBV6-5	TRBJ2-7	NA	CASSYDRDTYEQYF	TGTGCCAGCAGTTACGACAGGGATACCTACGAGCAGTACTTC
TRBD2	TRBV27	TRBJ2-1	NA	CASSTRTSGDSSYNEQFF	TGTGCCAGCAGTACCCGGACTAGCGGGGACAGCTCCTACAATGAGCAGTTCTTC
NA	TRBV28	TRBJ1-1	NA	CASSLVVPLSTEAFF	TGTGCCAGCAGTTTAGTCGTTCCCCTAAGCACTGAAGCTTTCTTT
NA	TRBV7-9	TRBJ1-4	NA	CASANDEKLFF	TGTGCCAGCGCTAATGATGAAAAACTGTTTTTT
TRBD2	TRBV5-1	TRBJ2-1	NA	CATSSAGGLSSYNEQFF	TGCGCCACTTCTTCAGCGGGAGGGCTTAGCTCCTACAATGAGCAGTTCTTC
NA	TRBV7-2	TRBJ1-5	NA	CASSRGGERNQPQHF	TGTGCCAGCAGTCGCGGAGGGGAGCGCAATCAGCCCCAGCATTTT
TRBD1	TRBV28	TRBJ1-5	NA	CASSLGRDRGSQPQHF	TGTGCCAGCAGTTTAGGCCGGGACAGGGGATCTCAGCCCCAGCATTTT
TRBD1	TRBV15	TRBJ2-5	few	CATRDRVETQYF	TGTGCCACCAGAGACAGGGTCGAGACCCAGTACTTC
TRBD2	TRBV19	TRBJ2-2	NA	CASSAGRGLAHTGELFF	TGTGCCAGTAGTGCGGGACGTGGACTAGCCCACACCGGGGAGCTGTTTTTT
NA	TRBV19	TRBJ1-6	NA	CASGPTGSPLHF	TGTGCCAGCGGCCCCACGGGATCACCCCTCCACTTT
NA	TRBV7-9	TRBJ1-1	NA	CASSSRRGGEAFF	TGTGCCAGCAGCTCCAGGCGGGGGGGTGAAGCTTTCTTT
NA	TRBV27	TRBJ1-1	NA	CASSFAGEAFF	TGTGCCAGCAGTTTTGCGGGCGAGGCTTTCTTT
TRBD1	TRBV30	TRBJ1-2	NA	CAGGQGGFYGYTF	TGTGCCGGGGGACAGGGCGGCTTCTATGGCTACACCTTC
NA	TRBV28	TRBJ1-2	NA	CASSLPGQQWGYGYTF	TGTGCCAGCAGTTTACCCGGACAGCAATGGGGCTATGGCTACACCTTC
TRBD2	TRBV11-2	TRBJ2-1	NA	CASSSLSGGLYNEQFF	TGTGCCAGCAGCTCCCTCAGCGGGGGACTATACAATGAGCAGTTCTTC
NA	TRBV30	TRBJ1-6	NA	CAWSVGRGKDSPLHF	TGTGCCTGGAGCGTGGGAAGGGGAAAGGATTCACCCCTCCACTTT
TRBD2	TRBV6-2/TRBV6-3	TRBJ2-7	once	CASSLLAVGSYEQYF	TGTGCCAGCAGCTTACTAGCGGTCGGGTCCTACGAGCAGTACTTC
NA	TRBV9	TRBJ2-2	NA	CASNRGGPANTGELFF	TGTGCCAGCAACCGCGGCGGGCCTGCGAACACCGGGGAGCTGTTTTTT
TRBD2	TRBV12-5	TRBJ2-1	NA	CASGSFALLAGEDNEQFF	TGTGCTAGTGGTTCCTTCGCCCTACTAGCGGGAGAGGACAATGAGCAGTTCTTC
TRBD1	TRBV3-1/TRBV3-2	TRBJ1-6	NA	CASREGQGVNSPLHF	TGTGCCAGCAGGGAAGGGCAGGGGGTTAATTCACCCCTCCACTTT
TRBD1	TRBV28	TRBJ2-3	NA	CASSSPTGTGWSTDTQYF	TGTGCCAGCAGTTCCCCCACCGGGACAGGGTGGAGCACAGATACGCAGTATTTT
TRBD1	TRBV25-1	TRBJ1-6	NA	CASSHRDRGNSPLHF	TGTGCCAGCAGTCACCGGGACAGGGGAAATTCACCCCTCCACTTT
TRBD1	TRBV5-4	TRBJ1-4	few	CASSFQDRGEKLFF	TGTGCCAGCAGCTTCCAGGACAGGGGAGAAAAACTGTTTTTT
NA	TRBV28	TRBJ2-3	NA	CASSPTQRNTQYF	TGTGCCAGCAGTCCCACCCAGCGAAATACGCAGTATTTT
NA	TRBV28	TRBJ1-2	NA	CASSPGHMNYGYTF	TGTGCCAGCAGTCCGGGACACATGAACTATGGCTACACCTTC
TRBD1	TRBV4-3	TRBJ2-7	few	CASSQGWDSAYEQYF	TGCGCCAGCAGCCAAGGGTGGGACAGCGCCTACGAGCAGTACTTC
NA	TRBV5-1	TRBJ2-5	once	CASSWRTEETQYF	TGCGCCAGCAGCTGGAGGACAGAAGAGACCCAGTACTTC
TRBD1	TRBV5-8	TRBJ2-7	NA	CASSSTGPTYEQYF	TGTGCCAGCAGCTCGACAGGGCCCACCTACGAGCAGTACTTC